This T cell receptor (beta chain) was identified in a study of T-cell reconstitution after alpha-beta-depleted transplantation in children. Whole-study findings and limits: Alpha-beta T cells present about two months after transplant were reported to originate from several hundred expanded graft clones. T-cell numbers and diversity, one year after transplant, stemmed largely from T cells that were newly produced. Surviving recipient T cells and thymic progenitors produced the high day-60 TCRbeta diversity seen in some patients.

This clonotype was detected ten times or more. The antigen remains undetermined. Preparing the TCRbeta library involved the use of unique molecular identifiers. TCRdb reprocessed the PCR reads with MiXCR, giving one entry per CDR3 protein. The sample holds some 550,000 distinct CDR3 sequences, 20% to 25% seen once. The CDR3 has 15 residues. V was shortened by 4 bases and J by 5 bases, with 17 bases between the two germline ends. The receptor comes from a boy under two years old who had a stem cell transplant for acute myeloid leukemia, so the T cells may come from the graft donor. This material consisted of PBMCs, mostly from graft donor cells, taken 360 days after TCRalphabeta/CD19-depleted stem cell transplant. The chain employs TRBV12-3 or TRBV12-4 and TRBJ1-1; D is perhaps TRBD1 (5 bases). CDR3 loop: CASSSSSQGRTEAFF. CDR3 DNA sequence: TGTGCCAGCAGTTCTTCCTCTCAGGGTCGGACTGAAGCTTTCTTT.